The rows below give T cell receptor beta chains drawn from one sample of a study of T-cell reconstitution after alpha-beta-depleted transplantation in children. One entry per CDR3 protein results from TCRdb running MiXCR on the PCR reads. The profile shows 800,000 to 1,000,000 distinct CDR3 sequences, roughly 29% of them singletons. The material sequenced was PBMCs, mostly from graft donor cells, taken 360 days after TCRalphabeta/CD19-depleted stem cell transplant. The receptors were gathered from a boy in the first two years of life who had a stem cell transplant for SCID, so the T cells may come from the graft donor. Both conserved end residues are part of each CDR3. The order of the fields is clone size, D gene, V gene, J gene, CDR3 DNA, CDR3 protein. A D gene is named only where the DNA matches it firmly. Clone size is shown for a subset of rows, as once, few, many or a class of expanded clone.

once	.	TRBV20-1	TRBJ2-4	TGCAGTGCACCCCAAGGAGACATTCAGTACTTC	CSAPQGDIQYF
few	.	TRBV10-3	TRBJ1-5	TGTGCCATCAGGGAAGGGCGGATCACCGGGGAGCCCCAGCATTTT	CAIREGRITGEPQHF
.	TRBD2	TRBV27	TRBJ2-7	TGTGCCAGCAGTTCCCCTAGGGGCGGGGGAAACTACGAGCAGTACTTC	CASSSPRGGGNYEQYF
few	TRBD1	TRBV20-1	TRBJ2-4	TGCAGTGCTAGAGATGCCCCGACAGGGGGAGAGATTAGGGCCAAAAACATTCAGTACTTC	CSARDAPTGGEIRAKNIQYF
.	.	TRBV5-1	TRBJ1-2	TGCGCCAGCAGCCAGGAGTGGCTTCGCTATGGCTACACCTTC	CASSQEWLRYGYTF
.	TRBD2	TRBV28	TRBJ2-5	TGTGCCAGCAGTTCCGGGACTAGCGGGGAACCTCAAGAGACCCAGTACTTC	CASSSGTSGEPQETQYF
few	.	TRBV9	TRBJ1-5	TGTGCCAGCAGCGCCGGGACCTTAGGTCAGCCCCAGCATTTT	CASSAGTLGQPQHF
.	.	TRBV5-1	TRBJ2-5	TGCGCCAGCAGCTTGGGGGGTCGTGTGGAGGAGACCCAGTACTTC	CASSLGGRVEETQYF
.	.	TRBV28	TRBJ2-7	TGTGCCAGCAGACCTTCCGGGACTCCCTCCTACGAGCAGTACTTC	CASRPSGTPSYEQYF
few	.	TRBV28	TRBJ1-2	TGTGCCAGCAGTCCCCGCCCGGAGCGAGGAGGCTACACCTTC	CASSPRPERGGYTF
.	.	TRBV20-1	TRBJ1-5	TGCAGTGCTATGCAGGGGCCAAATCAGCCCCAGCATTTT	CSAMQGPNQPQHF
many	.	TRBV3-1	TRBJ1-1	TGTGCCAGCAGCCAGGAGGTAGGGACGCACCGAGCACCAATGAACACTGAAGCTTTCTTT	CASSQEVGTHRAPMNTEAFF
.	TRBD2	TRBV4-1	TRBJ2-3	TGCGCCAGCAGCCCAGGGACTATCTGGGGTACAGATACGCAGTATTTT	CASSPGTIWGTDTQYF
few	.	TRBV20-1	TRBJ1-1	TGCAGTGCTAGGGCGGGTCCATGGGACACTGAAGCTTTCTTT	CSARAGPWDTEAFF
few	.	TRBV20-1	TRBJ2-5	TGCAGTGCTCCCGCCGGGACCCTCGAGGAGTTGGAGACCCAGTACTTC	CSAPAGTLEELETQYF
.	.	TRBV10-3	TRBJ2-4	TGTGCCATCAGTGACGAAAGGGTAGCCAAAAACATTCAGTACTTC	CAISDERVAKNIQYF
.	.	TRBV5-1	TRBJ2-2	TGCGCCAGCAGCTTGGCCCGTCGCAGGGCGGCCACCGGGGAGCTGTTTTTT	CASSLARRRAATGELFF
few	.	TRBV6-1	TRBJ2-1	TGTGCCAGCAGTGAAGTGGGCAACAATGAGCAGTTCTTC	CASSEVGNNEQFF
.	.	TRBV5-1	TRBJ2-7	TGCGCCAGCAGCATTGGGCTGTTTATGCAGTACTTC	CASSIGLFMQYF
many	.	TRBV20-1	TRBJ2-5	TGCAGTGCTAGGGGGGGCTCAGGACTAGTCGAAGAGACCCAGTACTTC	CSARGGSGLVEETQYF
.	.	TRBV7-2	TRBJ2-7	TGTGCCAGCAGGGGCTCGGCCTCCTACGAGCAGTACTTC	CASRGSASYEQYF
few	.	TRBV25-1	TRBJ2-2	TGTGCCAGCAGCCAGGGAGGGAACACCGGGGAGCTGTTTTTT	CASSQGGNTGELFF
.	.	TRBV4-2	TRBJ2-3	TGTGCCAGCAGCCAAGAGACATCCGCAGATACGCAGTATTTT	CASSQETSADTQYF
few	.	TRBV5-1	TRBJ2-4	TGCGCCAGTCATCGAGACGGACACTTCAACATTCAGTACTTC	CASHRDGHFNIQYF
.	.	TRBV3-1	TRBJ1-2	TGTGCCAGCAGCCAAGGTTTTGGCTCCTATGGCTACACCTTC	CASSQGFGSYGYTF
.	.	TRBV29-1	TRBJ2-1	TGCAGCGTTCTAGGGGGATTCTACAATGAGCAGTTCTTC	CSVLGGFYNEQFF
.	TRBD2	TRBV5-1	TRBJ2-5	TGCGCCAGCGGAGACGGACTGGGTAGCGGGGTGGAGACCCAGTACTTC	CASGDGLGSGVETQYF
.	TRBD2	TRBV7-6	TRBJ2-1	TGTGCCAGCAGCTTAATCGCCGGGACTAGAATTATTTCGCATGAGCAGTTCTTC	CASSLIAGTRIISHEQFF
.	TRBD1	TRBV9	TRBJ1-2	TGTGCCAGCAGAAGACAGGGGCTGGATGGCTACACCTTC	CASRRQGLDGYTF
few	.	TRBV29-1	TRBJ2-3	TGCAGCGTTGATTACTCCGGACTCACAGATACGCAGTATTTT	CSVDYSGLTDTQYF
few	.	TRBV12-3/TRBV12-4	TRBJ2-7	TGTGCCAGCAAGGGGGAGAGAACCTACGAGCAGTACTTC	CASKGERTYEQYF
.	.	TRBV6-2/TRBV6-3	TRBJ2-5	TGTGCCAGCAGTTACTCGGCGGCCGCCCTCGGGACCCAGTACTTC	CASSYSAAALGTQYF
.	TRBD2	TRBV28	TRBJ2-3	TGTGCCAGCAGTGCGACTAGCGGGGGGGCCGTCGATACGCAGTATTTT	CASSATSGGAVDTQYF